This record looks at one T cell receptor (beta chain) sequence and its context. Its antigen is unknown. This sequence may be a read error, since a much larger clone differs from it by one base. V gave up 3 bases and J gave up 0 bases; unmatched junction bases: 11. This CDR3 has 20 amino acids. TCRdb reprocessed the multiplex PCR reads with MiXCR, giving one entry per CDR3 protein. The sample holds approximately 52,000 distinct CDR3 sequences, less than 55% seen once. These data are taken from a study of breast tumors, draining lymph nodes, adjacent tissues. Overall study results and limits: The lymph node origin of tumor T cells was framed as consistent with a hypothesis, not demonstrated. Tumor repertoires ranked between lymph nodes and nontumor tissue in diversity, with V and J gene preferences.

Sample: breast tumor tissue. The rearrangement links TRBV12-3 or TRBV12-4 to TRBJ2-1; 13 bases line up with TRBD2. The source of this sequence is a female donor with breast cancer. Some clones in this sample may be carry-over from other donors' samples. The CDR3: CASSFEVGLAGSLSYNEQFF. DNA of the CDR3: TGTGCCAGCAGTTTCGAGGTGGGACTAGCGGGGTCCCTCTCCTACAATGAGCAGTTCTTC.